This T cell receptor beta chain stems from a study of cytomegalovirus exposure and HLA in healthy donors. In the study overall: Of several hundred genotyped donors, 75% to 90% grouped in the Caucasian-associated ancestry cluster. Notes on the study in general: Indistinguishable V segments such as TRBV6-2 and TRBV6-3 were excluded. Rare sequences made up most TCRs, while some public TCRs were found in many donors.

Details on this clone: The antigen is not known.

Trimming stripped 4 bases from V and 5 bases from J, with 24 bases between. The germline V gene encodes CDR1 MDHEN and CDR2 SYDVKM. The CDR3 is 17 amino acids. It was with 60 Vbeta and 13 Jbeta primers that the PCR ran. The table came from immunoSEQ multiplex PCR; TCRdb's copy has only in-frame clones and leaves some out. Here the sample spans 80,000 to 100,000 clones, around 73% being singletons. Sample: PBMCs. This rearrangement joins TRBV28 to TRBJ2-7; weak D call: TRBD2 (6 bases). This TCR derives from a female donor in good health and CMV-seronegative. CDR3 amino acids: CASSSFGTSLLLDEQYF. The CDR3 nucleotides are TGTGCCAGCAGTTCCTTCGGGACTTCACTTCTACTGGACGAGCAGTACTTC.